This T cell receptor (beta chain) was identified during a study of blood T cell repertoires in COVID-19. Trimming at V came to 5 bases and at J to 7 bases, leaving 6 bases not matched to a gene. Germline lookup yields CDR1 SGHNT and CDR2 YENEEA. The CDR3 contains 15 residues. Authors' methods: Amplifying reference gene primers gave estimates of nucleated cell counts. Repertoires were generated with immunoSEQ multiplex PCR, while TCRdb's copy carries only in-frame clones and drops some. V and J calls plus clone size are reproduced from that table; the DNA served to infer D and trimming. The sample gives 100,000 to 150,000 clones, 65% to 85% of which show up once; 4% to 5.5% is in the top ten.

The specimen sequenced was peripheral blood. V is TRBV11-3 and J is TRBJ2-1, with TRBD2 identical over 12 bases. This receptor was identified in a woman in her 70s with acute or convalescent COVID-19. The CDR3 is CASSMTSGGGNEQFF. The CDR3 DNA follows: TGTGCCAGCAGCATGACTAGCGGGGGAGGGAATGAGCAGTTCTTC.